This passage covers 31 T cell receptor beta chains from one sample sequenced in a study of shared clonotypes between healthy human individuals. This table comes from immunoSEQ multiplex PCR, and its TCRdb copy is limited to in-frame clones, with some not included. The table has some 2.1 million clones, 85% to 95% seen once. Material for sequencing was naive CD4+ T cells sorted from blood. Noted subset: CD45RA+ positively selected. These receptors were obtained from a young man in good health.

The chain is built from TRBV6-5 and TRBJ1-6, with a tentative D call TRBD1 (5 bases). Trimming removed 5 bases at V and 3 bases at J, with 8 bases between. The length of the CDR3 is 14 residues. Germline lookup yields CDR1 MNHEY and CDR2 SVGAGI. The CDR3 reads CASSGTIYNSPLHF. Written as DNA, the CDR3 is TGTGCCAGCAGTGGGACCATCTATAATTCACCCCTCCACTTT.

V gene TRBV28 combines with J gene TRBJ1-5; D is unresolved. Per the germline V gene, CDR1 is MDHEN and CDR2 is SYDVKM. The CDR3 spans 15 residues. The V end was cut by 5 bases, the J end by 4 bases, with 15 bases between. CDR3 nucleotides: TGTGCCAGCAGTCTCGATGGGTTGAAAAATCAGCCCCAGCATTTT. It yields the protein CASSLDGLKNQPQHF.

The CDR3 DNA is TGTGCCAGCAGCTTAGTACGGGGCGGGGAGCTGTTTTTT. Translation: CASSLVRGGELFF. The chain carries TRBV11-3 and TRBJ2-2, with D maybe TRBD2 (5 bases). V was clipped by 1 base and J by 7 bases, with 7 bases between them. The CDR3 length is 13 residues. Looked up from germline, CDR1 is SGHNT and CDR2 is YENEEA.

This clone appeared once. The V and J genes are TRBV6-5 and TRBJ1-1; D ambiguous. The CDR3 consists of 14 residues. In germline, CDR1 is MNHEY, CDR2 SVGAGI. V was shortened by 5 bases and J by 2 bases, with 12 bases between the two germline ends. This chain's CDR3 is CASSTKQVNTEAFF. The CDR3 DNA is TGTGCCAGCAGTACGAAGCAGGTAAACACTGAAGCTTTCTTT.

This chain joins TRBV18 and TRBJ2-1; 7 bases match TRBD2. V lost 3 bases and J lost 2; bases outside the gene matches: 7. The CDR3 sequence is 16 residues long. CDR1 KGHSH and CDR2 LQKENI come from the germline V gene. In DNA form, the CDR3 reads TGTGCCAGCTCACCGTCTGCGGGAGTGGCCTACAATGAGCAGTTCTTC. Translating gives CASSPSAGVAYNEQFF.

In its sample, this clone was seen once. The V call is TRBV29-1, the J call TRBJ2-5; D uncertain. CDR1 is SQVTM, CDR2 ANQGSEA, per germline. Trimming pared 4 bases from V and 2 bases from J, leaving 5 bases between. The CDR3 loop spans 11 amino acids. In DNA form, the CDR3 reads TGCAGCGTTGCAGGTCAAGAGACCCAGTACTTC. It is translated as CSVAGQETQYF.

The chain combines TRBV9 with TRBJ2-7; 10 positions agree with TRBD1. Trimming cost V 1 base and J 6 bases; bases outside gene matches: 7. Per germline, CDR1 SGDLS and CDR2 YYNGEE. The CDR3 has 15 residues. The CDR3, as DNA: TGTGCCAGCAGCGTATCGGACAGGGGGTTGAGCGAGCAGTACTTC. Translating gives CASSVSDRGLSEQYF. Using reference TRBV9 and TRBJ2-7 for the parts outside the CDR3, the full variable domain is DSGVTQTPKHLITATGQRVTLRCSPRSGDLSVYWYQQSLDQGLQFLIQYYNGEERAKGNILERFSAQQFPDLHSELNLSSLELGDSALYFCASSVSDRGLSEQYFGPGTRLTVT.

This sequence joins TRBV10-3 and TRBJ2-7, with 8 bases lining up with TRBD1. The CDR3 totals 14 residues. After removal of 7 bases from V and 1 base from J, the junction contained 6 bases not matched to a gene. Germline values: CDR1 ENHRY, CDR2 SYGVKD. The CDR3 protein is CAINAGGASYEQYF. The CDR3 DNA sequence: TGTGCCATCAATGCAGGGGGCGCATCCTACGAGCAGTACTTC.

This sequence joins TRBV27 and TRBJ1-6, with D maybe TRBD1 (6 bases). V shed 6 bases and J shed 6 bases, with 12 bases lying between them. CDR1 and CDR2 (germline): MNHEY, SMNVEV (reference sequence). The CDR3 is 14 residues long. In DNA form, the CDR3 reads TGTGCCAGCAGAACCGGGACATCTAATTCACCCCTCCACTTT. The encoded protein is CASRTGTSNSPLHF.

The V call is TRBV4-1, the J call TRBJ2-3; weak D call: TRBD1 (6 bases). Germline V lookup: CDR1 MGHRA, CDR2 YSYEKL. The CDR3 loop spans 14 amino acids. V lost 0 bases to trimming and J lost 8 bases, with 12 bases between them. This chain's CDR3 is CASSQDVTRGTQYF. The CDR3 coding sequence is TGCGCCAGCAGCCAAGACGTAACCAGGGGTACGCAGTATTTT.

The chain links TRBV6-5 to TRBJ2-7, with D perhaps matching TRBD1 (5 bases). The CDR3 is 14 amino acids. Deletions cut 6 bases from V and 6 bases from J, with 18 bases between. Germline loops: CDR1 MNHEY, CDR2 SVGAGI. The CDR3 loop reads CASSREGEWGEQYF. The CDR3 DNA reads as TGTGCCAGCAGCCGCGAAGGGGAATGGGGCGAGCAGTACTTC.

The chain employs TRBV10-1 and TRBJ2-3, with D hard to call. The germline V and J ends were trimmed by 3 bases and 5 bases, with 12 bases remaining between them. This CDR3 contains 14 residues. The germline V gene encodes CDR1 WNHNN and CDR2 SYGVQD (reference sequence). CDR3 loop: CASSDGRMGDTQYF. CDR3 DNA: TGCGCCAGCAGTGATGGGCGTATGGGAGATACGCAGTATTTT.

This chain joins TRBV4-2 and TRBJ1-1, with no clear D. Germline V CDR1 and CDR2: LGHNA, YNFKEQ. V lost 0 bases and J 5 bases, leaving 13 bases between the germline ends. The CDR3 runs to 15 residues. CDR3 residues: CASSQDRIGYTEAFF. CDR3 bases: TGTGCCAGCAGCCAAGATCGGATAGGTTATACTGAAGCTTTCTTT.

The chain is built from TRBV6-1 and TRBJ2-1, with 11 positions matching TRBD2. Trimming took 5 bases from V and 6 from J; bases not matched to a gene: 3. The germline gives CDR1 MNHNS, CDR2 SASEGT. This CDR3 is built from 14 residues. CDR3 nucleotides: TGTGCCAGCAGTTCCGGGACTAGCGGCAATGAGCAGTTCTTC. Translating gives CASSSGTSGNEQFF.

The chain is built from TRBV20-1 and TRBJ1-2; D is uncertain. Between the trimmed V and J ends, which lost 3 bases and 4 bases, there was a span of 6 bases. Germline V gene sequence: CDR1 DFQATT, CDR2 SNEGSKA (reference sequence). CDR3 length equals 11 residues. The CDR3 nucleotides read TGCAGTGCTAGTCGGCCCTATGGCTACACCTTC. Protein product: CSASRPYGYTF.

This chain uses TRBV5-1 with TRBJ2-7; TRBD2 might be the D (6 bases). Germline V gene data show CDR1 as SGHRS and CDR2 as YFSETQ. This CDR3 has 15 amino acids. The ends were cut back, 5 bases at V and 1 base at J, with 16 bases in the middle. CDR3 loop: CASSSGTFLSYEQYF. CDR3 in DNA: TGCGCCAGCAGTTCCGGGACTTTCCTGTCCTACGAGCAGTACTTC.

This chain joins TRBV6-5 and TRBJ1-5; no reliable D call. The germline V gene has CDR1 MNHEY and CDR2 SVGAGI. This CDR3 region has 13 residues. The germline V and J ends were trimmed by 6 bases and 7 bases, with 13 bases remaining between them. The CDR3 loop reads CASRSLSGQPQHF. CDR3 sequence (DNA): TGTGCCAGCAGGTCCCTGTCTGGGCAGCCCCAGCATTTT.

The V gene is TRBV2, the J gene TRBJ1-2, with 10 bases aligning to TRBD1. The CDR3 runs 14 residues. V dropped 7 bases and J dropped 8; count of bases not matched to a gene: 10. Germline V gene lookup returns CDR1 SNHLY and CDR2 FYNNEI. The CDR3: CASTLGQGRAGYTF. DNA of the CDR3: TGTGCCAGCACCCTGGGACAGGGGAGAGCCGGCTACACCTTC. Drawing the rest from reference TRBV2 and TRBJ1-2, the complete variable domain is EPEVTQTPSHQVTQMGQEVILRCVPISNHLYFYWYRQILGQKVEFLVSFYNNEISEKSEIFDDQFSVERPDGSNFTLKIRSTKLEDSAMYFCASTLGQGRAGYTFGSGTRLTVV.

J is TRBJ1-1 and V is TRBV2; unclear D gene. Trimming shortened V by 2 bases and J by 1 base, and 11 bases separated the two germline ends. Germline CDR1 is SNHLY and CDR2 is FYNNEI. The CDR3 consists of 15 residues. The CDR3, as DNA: TGTGCCAGCAGTGAATTTTGGCTTACGAACACTGAAGCTTTCTTT. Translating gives CASSEFWLTNTEAFF. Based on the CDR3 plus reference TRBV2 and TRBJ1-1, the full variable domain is EPEVTQTPSHQVTQMGQEVILRCVPISNHLYFYWYRQILGQKVEFLVSFYNNEISEKSEIFDDQFSVERPDGSNFTLKIRSTKLEDSAMYFCASSEFWLTNTEAFFGQGTRLTVV.

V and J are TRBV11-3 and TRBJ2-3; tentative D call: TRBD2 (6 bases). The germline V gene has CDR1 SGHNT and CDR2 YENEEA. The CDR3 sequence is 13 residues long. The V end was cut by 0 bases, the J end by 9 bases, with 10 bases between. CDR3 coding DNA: TGTGCCAGCAGCTTAGAGGGGGGACCCACGCAGTATTTT. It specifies CASSLEGGPTQYF.

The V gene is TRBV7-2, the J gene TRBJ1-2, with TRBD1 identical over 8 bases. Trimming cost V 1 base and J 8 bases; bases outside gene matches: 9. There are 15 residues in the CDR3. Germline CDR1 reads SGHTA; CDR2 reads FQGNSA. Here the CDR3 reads CASSLDGTGSLGYTF. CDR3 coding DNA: TGTGCCAGCAGCTTAGACGGGACAGGTTCCCTCGGCTACACCTTC.

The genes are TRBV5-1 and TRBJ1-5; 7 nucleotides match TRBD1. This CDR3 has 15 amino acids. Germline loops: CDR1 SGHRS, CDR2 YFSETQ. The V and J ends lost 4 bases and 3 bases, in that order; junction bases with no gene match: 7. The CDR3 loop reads CASSPQGEANQPQHF. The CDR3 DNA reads TGCGCCAGCAGCCCGCAGGGGGAGGCCAATCAGCCCCAGCATTTT.

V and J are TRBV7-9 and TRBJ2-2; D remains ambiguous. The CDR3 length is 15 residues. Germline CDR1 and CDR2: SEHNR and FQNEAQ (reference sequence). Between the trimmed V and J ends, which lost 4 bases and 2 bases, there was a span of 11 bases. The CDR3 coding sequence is TGTGCCAGCAGCTCACTGATGACCAACACCGGGGAGCTGTTTTTT. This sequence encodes CASSSLMTNTGELFF.

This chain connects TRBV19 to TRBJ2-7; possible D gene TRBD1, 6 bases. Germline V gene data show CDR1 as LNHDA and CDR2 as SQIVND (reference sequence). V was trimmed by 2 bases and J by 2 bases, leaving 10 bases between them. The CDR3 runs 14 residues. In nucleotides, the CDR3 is TGTGCCAGTAGTATACGGGACACGGCCTACGAGCAGTACTTC. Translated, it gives CASSIRDTAYEQYF.

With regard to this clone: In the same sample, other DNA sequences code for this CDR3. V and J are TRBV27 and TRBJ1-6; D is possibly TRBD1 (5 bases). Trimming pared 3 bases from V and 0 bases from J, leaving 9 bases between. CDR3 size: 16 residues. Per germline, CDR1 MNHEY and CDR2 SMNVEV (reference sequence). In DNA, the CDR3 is TGTGCCAGCAGTTTCAGGGCCAGCTCCTATAATTCACCCCTCCACTTT. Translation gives CASSFRASSYNSPLHF.

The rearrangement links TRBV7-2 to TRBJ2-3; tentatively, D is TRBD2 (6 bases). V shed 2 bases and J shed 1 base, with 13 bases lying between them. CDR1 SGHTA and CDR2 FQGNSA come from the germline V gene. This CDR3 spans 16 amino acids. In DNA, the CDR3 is TGTGCCAGCAGCTTACGACTAGGGGTTGGCACAGATACGCAGTATTTT. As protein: CASSLRLGVGTDTQYF.

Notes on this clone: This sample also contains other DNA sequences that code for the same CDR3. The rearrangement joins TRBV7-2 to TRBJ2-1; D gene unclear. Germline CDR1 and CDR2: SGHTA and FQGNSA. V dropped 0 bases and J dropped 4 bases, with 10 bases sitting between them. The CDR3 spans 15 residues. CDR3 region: CASSLAGSSYNEQFF. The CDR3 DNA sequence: TGTGCCAGCAGCTTAGCGGGCTCGTCTTACAATGAGCAGTTCTTC. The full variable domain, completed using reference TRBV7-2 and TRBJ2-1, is GAGVSQSPSNKVTEKGKDVELRCDPISGHTALYWYRQSLGQGLEFLIYFQGNSAPDKSGLPSDRFSAERTGGSVSTLTIQRTQQEDSAVYLCASSLAGSSYNEQFFGPGTRLTVL.

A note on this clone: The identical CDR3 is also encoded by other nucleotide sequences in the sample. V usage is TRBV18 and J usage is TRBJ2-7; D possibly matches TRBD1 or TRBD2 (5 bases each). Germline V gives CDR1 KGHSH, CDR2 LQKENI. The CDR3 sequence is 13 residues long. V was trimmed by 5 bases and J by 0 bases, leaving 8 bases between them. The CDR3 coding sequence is TGTGCCAGCTCAGGGGGTGGCTCCTACGAGCAGTACTTC. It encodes CASSGGGSYEQYF. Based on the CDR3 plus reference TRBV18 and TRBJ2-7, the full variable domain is NAGVMQNPRHLVRRRGQEARLRCSPMKGHSHVYWYRQLPEEGLKFMVYLQKENIIDESGMPKERFSAEFPKEGPSILRIQQVVRGDSAAYFCASSGGGSYEQYFGPGTRLTVT.

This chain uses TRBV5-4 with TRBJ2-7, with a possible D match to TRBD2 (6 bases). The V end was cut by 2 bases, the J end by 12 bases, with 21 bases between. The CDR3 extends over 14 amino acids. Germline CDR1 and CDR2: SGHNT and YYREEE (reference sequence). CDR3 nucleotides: TGTGCCAGCAGCTTATTCGGTGCTGGAGGGGATCGGTACTTC. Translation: CASSLFGAGGDRYF.

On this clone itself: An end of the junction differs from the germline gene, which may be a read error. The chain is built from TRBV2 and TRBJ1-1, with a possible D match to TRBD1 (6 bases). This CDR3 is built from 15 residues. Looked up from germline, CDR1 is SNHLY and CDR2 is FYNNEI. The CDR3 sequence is CASSEGTLMNTEAFF. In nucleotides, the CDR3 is TGTGCCAGCAGCGAAGGGACATTGATGAACACTGAAGCTTTCTTT.

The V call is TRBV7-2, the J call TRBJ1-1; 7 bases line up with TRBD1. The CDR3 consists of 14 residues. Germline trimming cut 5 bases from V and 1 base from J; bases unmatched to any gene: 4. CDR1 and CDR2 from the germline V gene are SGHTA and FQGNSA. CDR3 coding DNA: TGTGCCAGCAGCCAGGGGGTTACGAACACTGAAGCTTTCTTT. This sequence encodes CASSQGVTNTEAFF.